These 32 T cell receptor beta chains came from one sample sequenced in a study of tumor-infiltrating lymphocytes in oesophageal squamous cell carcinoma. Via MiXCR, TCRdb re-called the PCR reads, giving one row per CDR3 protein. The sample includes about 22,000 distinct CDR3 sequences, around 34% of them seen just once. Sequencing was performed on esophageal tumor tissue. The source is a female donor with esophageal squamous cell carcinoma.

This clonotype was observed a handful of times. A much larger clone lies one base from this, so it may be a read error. The CDR3 sequence: CASRGRSAGEREQYF. As DNA, the CDR3 is TGTGCCAGCAGGGGGCGCTCGGCTGGTGAACGTGAGCAGTACTTC. V and J are TRBV28 and TRBJ2-4, with D possibly matching TRBD1 (5 bases). Trimming cost V 6 bases and J 13 bases, with 25 bases left between them. The V gene's germline CDR1 is MDHEN and CDR2 SYDVKM. CDR3 size: 15 residues.

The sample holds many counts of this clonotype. The CDR3 region has the DNA TGTGCCAGCAGTGCTCAAGGGCCCTACAATGAGCAGTTCTTC. This codes for CASSAQGPYNEQFF. The gene calls are TRBV5-4 and TRBJ2-1; the D is unclear. Germline V lookup: CDR1 SGHNT, CDR2 YYREEE (reference sequence). The V end was cut by 5 bases, the J end by 2 bases, with 11 bases between. The CDR3 is made up of 14 amino acids.

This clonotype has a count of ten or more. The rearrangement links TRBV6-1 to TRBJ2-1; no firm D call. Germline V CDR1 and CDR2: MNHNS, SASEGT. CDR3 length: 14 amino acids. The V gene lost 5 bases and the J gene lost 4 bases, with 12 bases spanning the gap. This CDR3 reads CASSQPRLYNEQFF. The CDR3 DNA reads TGTGCCAGCAGTCAACCCCGGCTTTACAATGAGCAGTTCTTC.

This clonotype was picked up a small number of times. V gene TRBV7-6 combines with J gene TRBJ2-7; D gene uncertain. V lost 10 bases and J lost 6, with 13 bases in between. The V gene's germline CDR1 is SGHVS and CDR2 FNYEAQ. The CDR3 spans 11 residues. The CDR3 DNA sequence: TGTGCCACTCAGGTTTCCGGCGAGCAGTACTTC. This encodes CATQVSGEQYF.

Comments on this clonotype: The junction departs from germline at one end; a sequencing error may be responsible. The CDR3 loop is CASSSQGWGSTEAFF. In nucleotides, the CDR3 is TGTGCCAGCAGTTCCCAGGGGTGGGGCAGCACTGAAGCTTTCTTC. The chain couples TRBV12-3 or TRBV12-4 to TRBJ2-5, with D perhaps matching TRBD1 (6 bases). CDR3 size: 15 residues.

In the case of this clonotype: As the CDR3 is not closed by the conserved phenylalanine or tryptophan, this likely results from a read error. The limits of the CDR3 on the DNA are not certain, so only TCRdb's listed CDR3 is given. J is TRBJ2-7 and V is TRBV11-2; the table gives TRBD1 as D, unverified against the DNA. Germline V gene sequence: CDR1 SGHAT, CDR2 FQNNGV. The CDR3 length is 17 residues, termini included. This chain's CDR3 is CASSLGGQGGYGYTFGS.

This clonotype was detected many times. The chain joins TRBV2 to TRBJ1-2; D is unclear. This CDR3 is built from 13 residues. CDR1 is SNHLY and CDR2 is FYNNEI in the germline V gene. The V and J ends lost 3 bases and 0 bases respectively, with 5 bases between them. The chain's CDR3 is CASSDTANYGYTF. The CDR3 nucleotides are TGTGCCAGCAGTGACACCGCTAACTATGGCTACACCTTC.

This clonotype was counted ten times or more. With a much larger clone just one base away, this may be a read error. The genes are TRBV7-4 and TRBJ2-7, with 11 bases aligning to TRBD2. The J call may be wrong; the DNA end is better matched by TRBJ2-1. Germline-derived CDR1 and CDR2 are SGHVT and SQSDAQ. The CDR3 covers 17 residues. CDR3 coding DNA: TGTGCCTACGCGGGAGGGCTAGCGGGAGGCTCGGCCTACGAGCAGTTCTTC. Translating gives CAYAGGLAGGSAYEQFF.

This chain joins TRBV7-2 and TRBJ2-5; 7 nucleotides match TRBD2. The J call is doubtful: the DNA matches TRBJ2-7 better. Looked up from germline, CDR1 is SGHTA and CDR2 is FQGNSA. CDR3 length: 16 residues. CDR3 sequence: CASSLNSGPQTYEQYF. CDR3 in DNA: TGTGCCAGCAGCTTGAATAGCGGGCCGCAAACCTACGAGCAGTACTTC.

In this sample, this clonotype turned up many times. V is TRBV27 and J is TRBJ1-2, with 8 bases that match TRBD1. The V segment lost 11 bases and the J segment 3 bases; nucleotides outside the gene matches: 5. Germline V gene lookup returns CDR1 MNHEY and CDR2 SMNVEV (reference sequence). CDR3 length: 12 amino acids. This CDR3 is CASYRGDYGYTF. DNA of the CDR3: TGTGCCTCTTACAGGGGGGACTATGGCTACACCTTC.

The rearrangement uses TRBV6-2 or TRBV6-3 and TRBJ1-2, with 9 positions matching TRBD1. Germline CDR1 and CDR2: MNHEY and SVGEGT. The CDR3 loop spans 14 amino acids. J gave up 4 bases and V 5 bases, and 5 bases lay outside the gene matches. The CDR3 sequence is CASSEGTGLYGYTF. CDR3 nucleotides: TGTGCCAGCAGTGAGGGGACAGGGCTCTATGGCTACACCTTC.

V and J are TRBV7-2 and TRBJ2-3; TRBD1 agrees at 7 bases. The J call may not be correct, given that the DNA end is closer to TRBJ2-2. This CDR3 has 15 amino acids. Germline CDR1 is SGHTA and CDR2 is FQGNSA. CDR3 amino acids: CASSSRQGGTGELFF. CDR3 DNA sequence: TGTGCCAGCAGCTCTCGACAGGGCGGCACCGGGGAGCTGTTTTTT.

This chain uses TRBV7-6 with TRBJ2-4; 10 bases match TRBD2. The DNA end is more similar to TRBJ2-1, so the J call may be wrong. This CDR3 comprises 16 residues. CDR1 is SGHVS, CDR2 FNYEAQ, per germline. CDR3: CASSLASGRAVTEQFF. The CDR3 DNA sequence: TGTGCCAGCAGCTTAGCGAGCGGGAGGGCCGTGACTGAGCAGTTCTTC.

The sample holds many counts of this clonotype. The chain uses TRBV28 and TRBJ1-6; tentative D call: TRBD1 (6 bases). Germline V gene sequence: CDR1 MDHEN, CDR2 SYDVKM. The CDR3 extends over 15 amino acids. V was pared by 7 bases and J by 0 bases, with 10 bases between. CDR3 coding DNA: TGTGCCAGCACTGGACAGAGCTCCTATAATTCACCCCTCCACTTT. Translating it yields CASTGQSSYNSPLHF. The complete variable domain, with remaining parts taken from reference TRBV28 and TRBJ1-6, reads DVKVTQSSRYLVKRTGEKVFLECVQDMDHENMFWYRQDPGLGLRLIYFSYDVKMKEKGDIPEGYSVSREKKERFSLILESASTNQTSMYLCASTGQSSYNSPLHFGNGTRLTVT.

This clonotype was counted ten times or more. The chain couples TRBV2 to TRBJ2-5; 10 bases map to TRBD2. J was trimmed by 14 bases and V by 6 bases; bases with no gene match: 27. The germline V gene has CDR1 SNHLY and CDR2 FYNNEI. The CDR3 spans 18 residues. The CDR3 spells CASRGSGRADTGTRENYF. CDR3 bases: TGTGCCAGCAGGGGCAGCGGGAGGGCCGATACAGGGACAAGAGAGAACTACTTC.

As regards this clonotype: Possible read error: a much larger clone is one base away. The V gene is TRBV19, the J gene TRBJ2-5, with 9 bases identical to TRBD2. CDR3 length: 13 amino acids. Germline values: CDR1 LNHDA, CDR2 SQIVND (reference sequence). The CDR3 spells CATRLAVKNEQYF. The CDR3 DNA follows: TGTGCGACTAGACTAGCGGTGAAAAATGAGCAGTACTTC.

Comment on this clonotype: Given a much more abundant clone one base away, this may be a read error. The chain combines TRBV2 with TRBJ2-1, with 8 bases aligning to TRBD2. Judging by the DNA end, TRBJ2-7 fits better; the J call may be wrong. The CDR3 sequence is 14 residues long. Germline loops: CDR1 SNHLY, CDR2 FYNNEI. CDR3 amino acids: CASQASGSYNEQYF. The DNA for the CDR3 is TGTGCCAGTCAGGCTAGCGGGTCCTACAATGAGCAGTACTTC.

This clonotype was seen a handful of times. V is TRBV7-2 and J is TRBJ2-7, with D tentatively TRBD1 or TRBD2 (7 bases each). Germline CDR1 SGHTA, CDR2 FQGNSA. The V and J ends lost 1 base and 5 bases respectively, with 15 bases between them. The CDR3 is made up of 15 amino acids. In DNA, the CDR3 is TGTGCCAGCAGCTTAGTCTCCAGGGGGGGACACGAGCAGTACTTC. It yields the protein CASSLVSRGGHEQYF.

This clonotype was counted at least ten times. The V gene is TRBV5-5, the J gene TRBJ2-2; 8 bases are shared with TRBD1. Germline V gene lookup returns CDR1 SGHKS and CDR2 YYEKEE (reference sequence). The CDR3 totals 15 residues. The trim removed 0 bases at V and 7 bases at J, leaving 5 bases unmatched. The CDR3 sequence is CASSLVQGAGGELFF. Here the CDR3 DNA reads TGTGCCAGCAGCTTGGTTCAGGGGGCGGGCGGGGAGCTGTTTTTT. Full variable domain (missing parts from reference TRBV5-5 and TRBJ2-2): DAGVTQSPTHLIKTRGQQVTLRCSPISGHKSVSWYQQVLGQGPQFIFQYYEKEERGRGNFPDRFSARQFPNYSSELNVNALLLGDSALYLCASSLVQGAGGELFFGEGSRLTVL.

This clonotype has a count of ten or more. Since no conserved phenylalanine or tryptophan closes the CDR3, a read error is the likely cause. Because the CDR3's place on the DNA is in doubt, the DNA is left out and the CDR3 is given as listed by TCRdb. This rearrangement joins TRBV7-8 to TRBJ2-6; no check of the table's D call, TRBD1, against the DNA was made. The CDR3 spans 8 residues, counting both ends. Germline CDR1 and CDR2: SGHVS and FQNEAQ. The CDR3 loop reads CASSLDGQ.

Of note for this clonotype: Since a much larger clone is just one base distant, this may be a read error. The CDR3, as DNA: TGTGCCAGTAGAGGCGGCCACTCCTACAATGAGCAGTTCTTC. This codes for CASRGGHSYNEQFF. This chain links TRBV19 with TRBJ1-2; D remains unclear. With the DNA end fitting TRBJ2-1 better, the J assignment may be wrong. The CDR3 spans 14 residues. Germline V gene sequence: CDR1 LNHDA, CDR2 SQIVND (reference sequence).

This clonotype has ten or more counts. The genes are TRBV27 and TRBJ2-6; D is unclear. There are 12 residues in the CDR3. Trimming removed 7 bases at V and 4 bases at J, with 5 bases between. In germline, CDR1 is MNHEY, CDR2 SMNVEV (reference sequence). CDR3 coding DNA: TGTGCCAGCATGTCCGGGGCCAACGTCCTGACTTTC. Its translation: CASMSGANVLTF.

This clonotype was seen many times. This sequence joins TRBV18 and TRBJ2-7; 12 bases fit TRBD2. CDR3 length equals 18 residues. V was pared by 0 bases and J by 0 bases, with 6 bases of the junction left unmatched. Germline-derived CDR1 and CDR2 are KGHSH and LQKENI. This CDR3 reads CASSPPRTSGIGSYEQYF. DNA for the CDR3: TGTGCCAGCTCACCACCTAGGACTAGCGGGATTGGCTCCTACGAGCAGTACTTC.

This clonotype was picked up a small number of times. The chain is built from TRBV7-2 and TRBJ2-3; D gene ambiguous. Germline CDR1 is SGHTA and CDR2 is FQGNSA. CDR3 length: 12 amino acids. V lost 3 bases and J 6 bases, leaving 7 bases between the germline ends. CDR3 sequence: CASSFMRDTQYF. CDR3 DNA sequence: TGTGCCAGCAGCTTCATGAGGGATACGCAGTATTTT.

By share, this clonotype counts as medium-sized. CDR3 DNA sequence: TGTGCCAGCAGTGCCGGACTATTGAACACTGAAGCTTTCTTT. Encoded protein: CASSAGLLNTEAFF. The gene calls are TRBV6-1 and TRBJ1-1; D remains unclear. V lost 4 bases, J lost 0 bases, and 9 bases lay in between. The CDR3 loop spans 14 amino acids. Germline assignment: CDR1 MNHNS and CDR2 SASEGT.

CDR3 nucleotides: TGTGCCAGCACATTTTTGACTGTCAACAATGAGCAGTTCTTC. This encodes CASTFLTVNNEQFF. The chain has TRBV6-2 or TRBV6-3 and TRBJ2-1; the D is unclear. CDR3 length equals 14 residues. The V end lost 7 bases, the J end lost 5 bases, and 15 bases lay between the germline ends. CDR1 and CDR2 from the germline V gene are MNHEY and SVGEGT.

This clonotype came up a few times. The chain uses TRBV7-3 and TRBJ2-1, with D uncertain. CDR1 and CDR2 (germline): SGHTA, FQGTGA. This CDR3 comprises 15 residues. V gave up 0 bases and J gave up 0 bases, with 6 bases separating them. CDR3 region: CASSLTVSSYNEQFF. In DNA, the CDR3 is TGTGCCAGCAGCTTAACTGTAAGCTCCTACAATGAGCAGTTCTTC.

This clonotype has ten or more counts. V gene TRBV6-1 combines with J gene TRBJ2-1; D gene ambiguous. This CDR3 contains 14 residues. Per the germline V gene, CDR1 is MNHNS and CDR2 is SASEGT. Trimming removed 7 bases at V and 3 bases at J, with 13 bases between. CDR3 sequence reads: CASTTAPSYNEQFF. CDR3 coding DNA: TGTGCCAGCACTACCGCCCCTAGCTACAATGAGCAGTTCTTC.

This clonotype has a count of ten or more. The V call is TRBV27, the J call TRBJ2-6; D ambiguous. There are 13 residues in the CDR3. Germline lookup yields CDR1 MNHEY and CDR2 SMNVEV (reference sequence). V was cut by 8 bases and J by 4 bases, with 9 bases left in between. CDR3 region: CASGEWGANVLTF. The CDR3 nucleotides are TGTGCCAGCGGCGAGTGGGGGGCCAACGTCCTGACTTTC.

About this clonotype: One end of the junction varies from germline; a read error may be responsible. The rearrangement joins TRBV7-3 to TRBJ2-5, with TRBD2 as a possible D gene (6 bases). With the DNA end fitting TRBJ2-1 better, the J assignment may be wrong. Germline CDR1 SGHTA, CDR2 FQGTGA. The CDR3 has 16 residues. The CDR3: CASSPGDVRPYDEQFF. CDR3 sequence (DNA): TGTGCCAGCAGCCCGGGGGACGTCAGGCCCTACGATGAGCAGTTCTTC.

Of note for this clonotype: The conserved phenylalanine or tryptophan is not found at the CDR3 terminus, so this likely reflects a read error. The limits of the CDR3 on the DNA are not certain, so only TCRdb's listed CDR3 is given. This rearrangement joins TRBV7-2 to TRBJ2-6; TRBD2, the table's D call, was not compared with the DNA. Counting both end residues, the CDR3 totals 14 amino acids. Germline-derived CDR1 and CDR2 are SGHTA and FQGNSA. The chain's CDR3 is CASSLPSYEQYFGA.

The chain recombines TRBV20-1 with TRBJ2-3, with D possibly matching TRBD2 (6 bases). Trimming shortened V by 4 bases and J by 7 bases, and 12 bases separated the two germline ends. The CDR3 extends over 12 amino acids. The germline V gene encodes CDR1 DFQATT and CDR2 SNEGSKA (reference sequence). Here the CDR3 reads CSATSSGHTQYF. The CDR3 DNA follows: TGCAGTGCTACGTCAAGCGGGCATACGCAGTATTTT.